This record looks at one T cell receptor beta chain sequence and its context. This table comes from immunoSEQ multiplex PCR, and its TCRdb copy is limited to in-frame clones, with some not included. The data hold about 76,000 clones, with approximately 86% observed a single time. The sample belongs to a study of OX40 agonist ivuxolimab in advanced cancers. At the level of the study: Ivuxolimab, an antibody acting as an agonist of OX40 (CD134), was used to treat patients.

This CDR3 is built from 11 residues. Germline CDR1 is SSHAT and CDR2 is FNYEAQ (reference sequence). V lost 10 bases and J 6 bases, leaving 9 bases between the germline ends. The receptor comes from an adult with an advanced solid tumor such as melanoma, head and neck, liver or kidney cancer. This sequence joins TRBV7-7 and TRBJ1-4; no firm D call. Sequencing was performed on CD4+ or CD8+ T cells sorted from blood, taken in a trial of the OX40 agonist ivuxolimab. This chain's CDR3 is CAIILDEKLFF. CDR3 DNA sequence: TGTGCCATCATTCTTGATGAAAAACTGTTTTTT.